A selection of T cell receptor beta chains follows, all from one sample in a study of T cell responses to AZD1222 COVID-19 vaccine. Some clones are missing from TCRdb's copy, which holds only in-frame ones; the method was immunoSEQ multiplex PCR. The sample has 110,000 to 150,000 clones, roughly 90% seen once. Here the sequenced sample was peripheral blood, taken 28 days after the second AZD1222 dose. Source of these receptors: an adult who received the AZD1222 COVID-19 vaccine. CDR3s include the opening cysteine and the closing phenylalanine or tryptophan. A D gene is named only where the DNA matches it firmly. Only some rows state a clone size, as once, few, many or a class for expanded clones.

TRBJ2-2,-,TRBV4-3,-,TGCGCCAGCAGCCAAGATCGGGACGCCGGGGAGCTGTTTTTT,CASSQDRDAGELFF
TRBJ1-2,-,TRBV13,TRBD1,TGTGCCAGCAGCTGGAGCCGGCGGGACAGGGGATACTATGGCTACACCTTC,CASSWSRRDRGYYGYTF
TRBJ2-1,-,TRBV3-1/TRBV3-2,-,TGTGCCAGCAGCCCGCCGGCGGCGGGACCCTACAATGAGCAGTTCTTC,CASSPPAAGPYNEQFF
TRBJ2-7,-,TRBV6-5,-,TGTGCCACCATCGAGTCCGGGAACGCCTACGAGCAGTACTTC,CATIESGNAYEQYF
TRBJ1-1,-,TRBV6-5,-,TGTGCCAGCAGTTACAACCAGGGGAGGGGCACTGAAGCTTTCTTT,CASSYNQGRGTEAFF
TRBJ1-1,-,TRBV28,-,TGTGCCAGCAGGAAACAGGAGAACACTGAAGCTTTCTTT,CASRKQENTEAFF
TRBJ2-3,once,TRBV28,TRBD2,TGTGCCAGCAGCCATAGCGGGAGTACAGATACGCAGTATTTT,CASSHSGSTDTQYF
TRBJ2-6,-,TRBV18,TRBD1,TGTGCCAGCTCACCGTACGGGACAGGAGGCTCTGGGGCCAACGTCCTGACTTTC,CASSPYGTGGSGANVLTF
TRBJ2-1,-,TRBV10-1,TRBD2,TGCGCCAGCCGGCCCCGGGAGGGCGGTGAGCAGTTCTTC,CASRPREGGEQFF
TRBJ1-1,-,TRBV7-3,TRBD1,TGTGCCAGCAGCTTTCAAGGACAGGGAGGCACTGAAGCTTTCTTT,CASSFQGQGGTEAFF
TRBJ2-1,once,TRBV27,-,TGTGCCAGCAGTTCGGGGGTAGAGGACAATGAGCAGTTCTTC,CASSSGVEDNEQFF
TRBJ2-1,-,TRBV7-2,-,TGTGCCAGCAGGGAGGGGGCCTACAATGAGCAGTTCTTC,CASREGAYNEQFF
TRBJ1-2,-,TRBV5-6,TRBD1,TGTGCCAGCAGCTTGGGACAGGGGACATATGGCTACACCTTC,CASSLGQGTYGYTF
TRBJ2-1,-,TRBV19,-,TGTGCCAGTAGTAAACCGGGGGACCCCTACAATGAGCAGTTCTTC,CASSKPGDPYNEQFF
TRBJ2-7,-,TRBV27,TRBD1,TGTGCCAGCAGTCGAGAGGGGACAGGAATCCGCGGTGCCGAGCAGTACTTC,CASSREGTGIRGAEQYF
TRBJ1-1,-,TRBV6-5,TRBD1,TGTGCCAGCAGCACCGGACAGGCCCTTGAAGCTTTCTTT,CASSTGQALEAFF
TRBJ2-3,-,TRBV4-3,-,TGCGCCAGCAGCCGGGGGACTGCCTCGGGAGATACGCAGTATTTT,CASSRGTASGDTQYF
TRBJ2-2,-,TRBV7-2,-,TGTGCCAGCAGCTTAGGGGGGAACACCGGGGAGCTGTTTTTT,CASSLGGNTGELFF
TRBJ2-7,-,TRBV19,-,TGTGCCAGTAGTATAGATCCCCCGGCAGGGGAAGCCTACGAGCAGTACTTC,CASSIDPPAGEAYEQYF
TRBJ1-5,-,TRBV10-3,TRBD1,TGTGCCATCAGTGAGGGACAGGGTTGGAATCAGCCCCAGCATTTT,CAISEGQGWNQPQHF
TRBJ1-2,-,TRBV27,TRBD1,TGTGCCAGCAGTCCAGACAGGGGCCATGGCTACACCTTC,CASSPDRGHGYTF
TRBJ2-5,-,TRBV28,-,TGTGCCAGCAGTTTCAACAGGCTCCAAGAGACCCAGTACTTC,CASSFNRLQETQYF
TRBJ2-5,-,TRBV28,TRBD1,TGTGCCAGCAGCGAACCAAGAGGGACAGGGTCCAACTTC,CASSEPRGTGSNF
TRBJ2-1,-,TRBV10-3,-,TGTGCCATCAGTGAGTCGAGGGGGGACGAGCAGTTCTTC,CAISESRGDEQFF
TRBJ1-3,-,TRBV6-5,-,TGTGCCAGCAGCCGGACTGATTCTGGAAACACCATATATTTT,CASSRTDSGNTIYF
TRBJ2-1,-,TRBV11-2,-,TGTGCCAGCAGCTCTCGGGCCCTCAATGAGCAGTTCTTC,CASSSRALNEQFF
TRBJ2-2,-,TRBV5-4,TRBD2,TGTGCCAGCAGATCCGGGACTAGCGTCACCGGGGAGCTGTTTTTT,CASRSGTSVTGELFF